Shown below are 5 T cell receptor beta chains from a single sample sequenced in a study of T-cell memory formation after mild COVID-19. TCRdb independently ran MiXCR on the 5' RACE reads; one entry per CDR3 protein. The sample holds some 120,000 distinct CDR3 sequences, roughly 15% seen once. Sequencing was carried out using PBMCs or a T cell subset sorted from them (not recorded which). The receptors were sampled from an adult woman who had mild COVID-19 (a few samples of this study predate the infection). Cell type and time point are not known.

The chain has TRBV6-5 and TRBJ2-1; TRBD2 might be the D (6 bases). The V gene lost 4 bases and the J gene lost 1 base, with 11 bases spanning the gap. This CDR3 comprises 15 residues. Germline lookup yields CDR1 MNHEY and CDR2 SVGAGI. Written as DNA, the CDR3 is TGTGCCAGCAGTTTATCGGGAGTGTCCTACAATGAGCAGTTCTTC. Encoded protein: CASSLSGVSYNEQFF.

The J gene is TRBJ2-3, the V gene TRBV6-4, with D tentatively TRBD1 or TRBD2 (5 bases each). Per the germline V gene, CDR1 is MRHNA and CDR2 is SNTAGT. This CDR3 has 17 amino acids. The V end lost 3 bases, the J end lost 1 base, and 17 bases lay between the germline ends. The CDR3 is CASSEFGTPSRTDTQYF. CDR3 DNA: TGTGCCAGCAGTGAGTTCGGGACCCCGAGCCGCACAGATACGCAGTATTTT.

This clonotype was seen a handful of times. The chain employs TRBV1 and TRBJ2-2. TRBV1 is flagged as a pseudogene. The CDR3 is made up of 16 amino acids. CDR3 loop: CTSSQEPAANTGELFF. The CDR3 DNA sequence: TGCACCAGCAGCCAAGAGCCAGCTGCTAACACCGGGGAGCTGTTTTTT.

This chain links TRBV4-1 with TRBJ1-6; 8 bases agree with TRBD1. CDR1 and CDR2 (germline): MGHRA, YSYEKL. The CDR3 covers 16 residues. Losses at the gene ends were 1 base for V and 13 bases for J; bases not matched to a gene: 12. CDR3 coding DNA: TGCGCCAGCAGCCAAGCTACAGGGACAGGCAATTTGCCCCTCCACTTT. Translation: CASSQATGTGNLPLHF.

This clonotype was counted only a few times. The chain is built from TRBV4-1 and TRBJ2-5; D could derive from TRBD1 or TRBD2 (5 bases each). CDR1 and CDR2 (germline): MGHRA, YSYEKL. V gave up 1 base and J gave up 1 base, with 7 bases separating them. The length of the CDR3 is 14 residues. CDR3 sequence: CASSQGDGQETQYF. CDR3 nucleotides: TGCGCCAGCAGCCAAGGGGACGGCCAAGAGACCCAGTACTTC.